The source of this TCR beta chain is a study of blood T cell repertoires in COVID-19. About the study: Sources were T cells, B-cell-depleted T cells, or PBMCs; the material itself was cDNA or gDNA.

The V gene's germline CDR1 is LGHDT and CDR2 YNNKEL (reference sequence). The CDR3 runs to 15 residues. The trim removed 5 bases at V and 9 bases at J, leaving 11 bases unmatched. Method: immunoSEQ multiplex PCR; TCRdb's copy keeps in-frame clones and lacks some. Here the sample spans about 75,000 clones, around 83% being singletons. The chain combines TRBV3-1 (or the pseudogene TRBV3-2) with TRBJ2-1; 9 nucleotides match TRBD2. This TCR was recovered from a woman between 50 and 59 years old with acute or convalescent COVID-19. Sample: peripheral blood. The CDR3 sequence: CASSFQAGGYSEQFF. The CDR3 DNA is TGTGCCAGCAGCTTCCAAGCGGGGGGTTATAGTGAGCAGTTCTTC.